This T cell receptor (beta chain) was recovered during a study of T cell repertoires in cytomegalovirus infection (dated by TCRdb to between 2018 and 2020). With respect to the entire study: Peptide stimulations targeted recently identified HLA-C-restricted CMV epitopes, whose presentation resists viral immunomodulation, together with well-studied HLA-B-restricted epitopes. Donor HLA type was relevant to the analysis, because carriage of CMV infection together with the matching HLA type was indicated by public TCR beta signatures.

CDR1 and CDR2 are read off the germline V gene as SGHVS and FQNEAQ. The CDR3 has 14 amino acids, counting the end cysteine and phenylalanine. The only DNA kept is the CDR3, 42 bases in frame from the first base. V gives up 3 bases and J gives up 4 bases, and the segment between their germline ends measures 9 bases. Study-wide findings and limitations: Carriers of CMV infection plus the relevant HLA type were discriminated by the cumulative frequency of public TCR beta family members in the study cohort and in an independent roughly 370-donor cohort. The ex vivo response was dominated by HLA-C-restricted CMV-specific TCR beta clonotypes, which also provided the single most frequent clonotype in two of eight donors.

This clonotype was detected ten times or more. The antigen it recognizes is unknown. Base qualities are not recorded, but no much larger clone differs from it by a single base. The sample's treatment or condition label, decoded: in vitro stimulation with specific CMV peptide epitopes to enrich CMV-specific T cells. The sample was run on an Illumina HiSeq 1500. TCRdb reanalyzed the raw reads on its own, using fastp at Q25 for trimming and MiXCR for clone calling, and kept in-frame beta chains. Identical CDR3 protein sequences are pooled into one entry, listed with their most common genes and DNA. The table for this sample lists 750,000 to 900,000 distinct CDR3 sequences; 25% to 30% of them were counted only once. Clones ranked in the top ten supply about an eighth of the sample.

This receptor was obtained from a human donor in good health (CMV status not recorded). Some clones in this sample may be carry-over from other donors' samples. The chain joins TRBV7-8 to TRBJ1-4; a tentative D call is TRBD1 (6 bases match). Sequenced material: cultured CD8+ T cells from PBMCs, taken from culture after CMV antigen stimulation. The CDR3 protein sequence reads: CASSLTGINEKLFF. The nucleotides read TGTGCCAGCAGCTTGACAGGAATTAATGAAAAACTGTTTTTT.